The 18 T cell receptor beta chains listed next were all sequenced from one sample in a study of CD8 T cell repertoires and HIV-1 epitope variants. No antigen has been assigned to these receptors. Sequenced by immunoSEQ multiplex PCR; TCRdb stores in-frame clones only, minus some. This sample has some 3,100 clones, with 69% found just once. Material: cultured CD8+ T cells derived from PBMCs. These receptor sequences come from a male donor with HIV.

V and J are TRBV19 and TRBJ2-3; TRBD1 aligns across 7 bases. The CDR3 contains 16 residues. Germline CDR1 reads LNHDA; CDR2 reads SQIVND (reference sequence). J gave up 2 bases and V 6 bases, and 11 bases lay outside the gene matches. CDR3 in amino acids: CASSRRSRGYTDTQYF. In DNA form, the CDR3 reads TGTGCCAGTAGCCGCAGGAGCAGGGGGTACACAGATACGCAGTATTTT. Together with reference TRBV19 and TRBJ2-3, the CDR3 gives the full variable domain: DGGITQSPKYLFRKEGQNVTLSCEQNLNHDAMYWYRQDPGQGLRLIYYSQIVNDFQKGDIAEGYSVSREKKESFPLTVTSAQKNPTAFYLCASSRRSRGYTDTQYFGPGTRLTVL.

The chain has TRBV4-1 and TRBJ2-5, with unresolved D. V was shortened by 4 bases and J by 0 bases, with 6 bases between the two germline ends. CDR3 length: 13 amino acids. Per the germline V gene, CDR1 is MGHRA and CDR2 is YSYEKL. CDR3 protein: CASSLADQETQYF. The CDR3 nucleotides read TGCGCCAGCAGCCTCGCCGACCAAGAGACCCAGTACTTC.

The chain has TRBV27 and TRBJ2-1; D may correspond to TRBD1 or TRBD2 (6 bases each). Germline V lookup: CDR1 MNHEY, CDR2 SMNVEV (reference sequence). The V end lost 0 bases, the J end lost 5 bases, and 11 bases lay between the germline ends. The CDR3 contains 15 residues. The CDR3 region has the DNA TGTGCCAGCAGTTTATCAGGGGGGCAAAACAATGAGCAGTTCTTC. It is translated as CASSLSGGQNNEQFF.

This clone was picked up a small number of times. The chain links TRBV18 to TRBJ2-5; TRBD2 is a possible D gene (5 bases). V lost 2 bases to trimming and J lost 1 base, with 8 bases between them. The CDR3 loop spans 14 amino acids. Germline V gives CDR1 KGHSH, CDR2 LQKENI. CDR3 nucleotide sequence: TGTGCCAGCTCACCAGGACTTTCCCAAGAGACCCAGTACTTC. Encoded protein: CASSPGLSQETQYF.

This clone was counted between two and nine times. The chain joins TRBV7-6 to TRBJ1-5; D uncertain. Germline-derived CDR1 and CDR2 are SGHVS and FNYEAQ. The V end was cut by 1 base, the J end by 1 base, with 8 bases between. This CDR3 spans 15 amino acids. CDR3 sequence reads: CASSLGGGSNQPQHF. As DNA, the CDR3 is TGTGCCAGCAGCTTAGGGGGTGGGAGCAATCAGCCCCAGCATTTT.

The chain has TRBV11-3 and TRBJ2-5, with 7 bases lining up with TRBD1. This CDR3 region has 14 residues. The V gene's germline CDR1 is SGHNT and CDR2 YENEEA. Trimming at V came to 3 bases and at J to 1 base, leaving 2 bases not matched to a gene. CDR3 in amino acids: CASSLDRSQETQYF. In DNA form, the CDR3 reads TGTGCCAGCAGCTTGGACAGGTCCCAAGAGACCCAGTACTTC.

This clone has a handful of counts. V is TRBV27 and J is TRBJ2-7; possible D gene TRBD1, 6 bases. Trimming took 6 bases from V and 2 from J, leaving 8 bases between them. The CDR3 totals 12 residues. Germline-derived CDR1 and CDR2 are MNHEY and SMNVEV (reference sequence). CDR3 sequence reads: CASSQGPYEQYF. Written as DNA, the CDR3 is TGTGCCAGCAGCCAGGGGCCCTACGAGCAGTACTTC.

This clone was picked up one time. V is TRBV13 and J is TRBJ2-3; D gene uncertain. The germline V and J ends were trimmed by 3 bases and 4 bases, with 11 bases remaining between them. Germline V gene sequence: CDR1 PRHDT, CDR2 FYEKMQ (reference sequence). This CDR3 spans 14 amino acids. CDR3 loop: CASSLSVPPDTQYF. The CDR3 bases are TGTGCCAGCAGCTTGAGCGTTCCCCCAGATACGCAGTATTTT. The complete variable domain, with remaining parts taken from reference TRBV13 and TRBJ2-3, reads AAGVIQSPRHLIKEKRETATLKCYPIPRHDTVYWYQQGPGQDPQFLISFYEKMQSDKGSIPDRFSAQQFSDYHSELNMSSLELGDSALYFCASSLSVPPDTQYFGPGTRLTVL.

This clone was counted once. The J gene is TRBJ2-5, the V gene TRBV7-9, with D hard to call. V was shortened by 4 bases and J by 4 bases, with 13 bases between the two germline ends. Germline V gene data show CDR1 as SEHNR and CDR2 as FQNEAQ (reference sequence). The CDR3 has 14 amino acids. As DNA, the CDR3 is TGTGCCAGCAGCTCCCAGGTACTGGGAGAGACCCAGTACTTC. It codes for CASSSQVLGETQYF.

V usage is TRBV6-6 and J usage is TRBJ1-1; D is uncertain. Per germline, CDR1 MNHNY and CDR2 SVGAGI (reference sequence). CDR3 length: 14 amino acids. The germline V and J ends were trimmed by 1 base and 0 bases, with 6 bases remaining between them. This CDR3 is CASSYLDMNTEAFF. In DNA, the CDR3 is TGTGCCAGCAGTTACTTGGATATGAACACTGAAGCTTTCTTT.

The chain recombines TRBV6-1 with TRBJ2-3; D gene unclear. CDR1 and CDR2 (germline): MNHNS, SASEGT. V was shortened by 0 bases and J by 1 base, with 8 bases between the two germline ends. The CDR3 is 15 amino acids. The CDR3 here is CASSEARVGTDTQYF. CDR3 nucleotides: TGTGCCAGCAGTGAAGCAAGGGTAGGCACAGATACGCAGTATTTT.

This clone appeared once. The genes are TRBV7-2 and TRBJ2-3, with TRBD1 as a possible D gene (6 bases). The V gene lost 0 bases and the J gene lost 1 base, with 8 bases spanning the gap. Germline CDR1 SGHTA, CDR2 FQGNSA. The CDR3 consists of 15 residues. CDR3 region: CASSLAGHRTDTQYF. CDR3 DNA: TGTGCCAGCAGCTTAGCGGGACACCGCACAGATACGCAGTATTTT.

This clone was seen a few times. V is TRBV6-1 and J is TRBJ2-2; a weak D match, TRBD1 (6 bases). The germline V gene encodes CDR1 MNHNS and CDR2 SASEGT. Trimming took off 3 bases at V and 5 bases at J, with 10 bases between the two ends. CDR3 length equals 14 residues. Here the CDR3 DNA reads TGTGCCAGCAGTGACAAGGGGGAGACCGGGGAGCTGTTTTTT. It is translated as CASSDKGETGELFF.

The V call is TRBV4-3, the J call TRBJ2-2, with 9 nucleotides matching TRBD1. This CDR3 is 15 amino acids long. Germline V CDR1 and CDR2: LGHNA, YSLEER. With 5 bases clipped from V and 3 bases from J, the junction kept 4 bases outside the gene matches. CDR3 sequence reads: CASSSGTGHTGELFF. The CDR3 DNA is TGCGCCAGCAGCTCCGGGACAGGGCACACCGGGGAGCTGTTTTTT.

This clone was seen a handful of times. This chain connects TRBV28 to TRBJ2-3; D perhaps matches TRBD2 (5 bases). The germline V and J ends were trimmed by 2 bases and 0 bases, with 9 bases remaining between them. There are 15 residues in the CDR3. Germline V gene data show CDR1 as MDHEN and CDR2 as SYDVKM. The DNA for the CDR3 is TGTGCCAGCAGTTTAGGAGCGGTAAGCACAGATACGCAGTATTTT. Translated, it gives CASSLGAVSTDTQYF.

In regard to this clone: One end of the junction varies from germline; a read error may be responsible. This sequence joins TRBV20-1 and TRBJ2-7; TRBD2 matches 8 bases. Germline lookup yields CDR1 DFQATT and CDR2 SNEGSKA (reference sequence). This CDR3 is 11 amino acids long. The CDR3 sequence is CSAGPRGGGHF. CDR3 nucleotide sequence: TGCAGTGCTGGCCCTCGGGGCGGGGGGCACTTC.

This clone came up once. The chain uses TRBV30 and TRBJ2-7, with no clear D. The V gene's germline CDR1 is GTSNPN and CDR2 SVGIG (reference sequence). The V and J ends lost 1 base and 7 bases respectively, with 11 bases between them. CDR3 size: 12 residues. The CDR3, as DNA: TGTGCCTGGAGTGCACCCCCTAGGGAGCAGTACTTC. It encodes CAWSAPPREQYF. Together with reference TRBV30 and TRBJ2-7, the CDR3 gives the full variable domain: SQTIHQWPATLVQPVGSPLSLECTVEGTSNPNLYWYRQAAGRGLQLLFYSVGIGQISSEVPQNLSASRPQDRQFILSSKKLLLSDSGFYLCAWSAPPREQYFGPGTRLTVT.

The genes are TRBV12-2 and TRBJ2-7; the D call in the table, TRBD2, was not verified against the DNA. TRBV12-2 is a pseudogene. The CDR3 is 17 amino acids. CDR3 region: CASRPSKTSGRVNEQYF. CDR3 nucleotides: TGTGCAAGTCGCCCTAGTAAGACTAGCGGGAGGGTCAACGAGCAGTACTTC.